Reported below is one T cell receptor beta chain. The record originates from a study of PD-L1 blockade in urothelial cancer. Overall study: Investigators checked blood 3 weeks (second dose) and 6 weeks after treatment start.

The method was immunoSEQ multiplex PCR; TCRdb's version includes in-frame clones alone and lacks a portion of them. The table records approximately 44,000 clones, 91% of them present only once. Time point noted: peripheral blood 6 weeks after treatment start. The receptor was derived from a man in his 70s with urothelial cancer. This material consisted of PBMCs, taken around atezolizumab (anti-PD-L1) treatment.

For the CDR3, the DNA is TGTGCCAGCAGCCCAGGACAGGGTGGGAACACTGAAGCTTTCTTT. Translation gives CASSPGQGGNTEAFF. The chain links TRBV11-2 to TRBJ1-1; the match to TRBD1 covers 8 bases. V shed 5 bases, J shed 1 base, and the junction held 6 bases outside the gene matches. Germline loops: CDR1 SGHAT, CDR2 FQNNGV. This CDR3 contains 15 residues.